These T cell receptor beta chains were read from a single sample in a study of CD8 T cells in ankylosing spondylitis. In TCRdb, the 5' RACE reads were re-called with MiXCR into one record per CDR3 protein. This table holds some 700,000 distinct CDR3 sequences, around 17% found once. Sample: blood, either unsorted or a sorted T cell fraction (not recorded which). Every receptor here comes from a male donor with ankylosing spondylitis. CDR3s include the opening cysteine and the closing phenylalanine or tryptophan. The D gene is left open where the match is weak. For some rows the clone size is stated as once, few or many, or as a class when expanded; others skip it.

J: TRBJ1-2
V: TRBV4-1
D: .
size: .
DNA: TGCGCCAGCAGCCAAGATCGGGGGGCTCTGGTGGGCTACACCTTC
CDR3: CASSQDRGALVGYTF

J: TRBJ1-2
V: TRBV5-6
D: TRBD1
size: .
DNA: TGTGCCAGCAGCTCGCCTGGACAGGGAAACAACTATGGCTACACCTTC
CDR3: CASSSPGQGNNYGYTF

J: TRBJ2-5
V: TRBV18
D: .
size: few
DNA: TGTGCCAGCTCACCAGCGGAGGGTCCCCGGGAGACCCAGTACTTC
CDR3: CASSPAEGPRETQYF

J: TRBJ1-1
V: TRBV11-2
D: .
size: .
DNA: TGTGCCAGCAGCCCAGCTTCTGGGACCCCCTTTGAAGCTTTCTTT
CDR3: CASSPASGTPFEAFF

J: TRBJ2-1
V: TRBV12-3/TRBV12-4
D: .
size: .
DNA: TGTGCCAGCAGTTGGGGAGGTTACTACAATGAGCAGTTCTTC
CDR3: CASSWGGYYNEQFF

J: TRBJ2-1
V: TRBV27
D: .
size: few
DNA: TGTGCCAGCATGGGTTTTTCCTACAATGAGCAGTTCTTC
CDR3: CASMGFSYNEQFF

J: TRBJ2-1
V: TRBV3-1
D: TRBD2
size: few
DNA: TGTGCCAGCAGCCAAGCCCTCAGTAGCGGGAGGAACAATGAGCAGTTCTTC
CDR3: CASSQALSSGRNNEQFF

J: TRBJ2-3
V: TRBV12-3/TRBV12-4
D: TRBD2
size: .
DNA: TGTGCCAGCAGTTTAGCGGGTTCTAGCGGCGGGCATACGCAGTATTTT
CDR3: CASSLAGSSGGHTQYF

J: TRBJ2-6
V: TRBV5-1
D: .
size: few
DNA: TGCGCCAGCATCCCCGGCGGACTCACCAACTCTGGGGCCAACGTCCTGACTTTC
CDR3: CASIPGGLTNSGANVLTF

J: TRBJ2-2
V: TRBV30
D: .
size: few
DNA: TGTGCCTGGAGTATTAACACCGGGGAGCTGTTTTTT
CDR3: CAWSINTGELFF

J: TRBJ2-7
V: TRBV20-1
D: .
size: many
DNA: TGCAGTGCTAGAAATCCACATGGGAGTGAAAACGAGCAGTACTTC
CDR3: CSARNPHGSENEQYF

J: TRBJ2-7
V: TRBV29-1
D: .
size: .
DNA: TGCAGCGCTGGCGAGTACGAGCAGTACTTC
CDR3: CSAGEYEQYF

J: TRBJ2-1
V: TRBV3-1
D: TRBD1
size: .
DNA: TGTGCCAGCAGCCCCTCGACAGGGGGGATTGAGCAGTTCTTC
CDR3: CASSPSTGGIEQFF

J: TRBJ2-1
V: TRBV20-1
D: TRBD1
size: many
DNA: TGCAGTGCTAGAGATACCGGGACAGGGTTCAATGAGCAGTTCTTC
CDR3: CSARDTGTGFNEQFF

J: TRBJ2-7
V: TRBV7-9
D: .
size: few
DNA: TGTGCCAGCAGCCAGCGCGCTGGACAAAGCTCCTACGAGCAGTACTTC
CDR3: CASSQRAGQSSYEQYF

J: TRBJ2-2
V: TRBV12-3/TRBV12-4
D: .
size: .
DNA: TGTGCCAGCACCGCATTGGGGAACACCGGGGAGCTGTTTTTT
CDR3: CASTALGNTGELFF

J: TRBJ2-2
V: TRBV5-1
D: TRBD1
size: many
DNA: TGCGCCAGCAGCTTGGCAGGGGGCACGAACACCGGGGAGCTGTTTTTT
CDR3: CASSLAGGTNTGELFF

J: TRBJ1-5
V: TRBV29-1
D: TRBD1
size: .
DNA: TGCAGCGTTGGGACAGGGGGGAATCAGCCCCAGCATTTT
CDR3: CSVGTGGNQPQHF

J: TRBJ1-5
V: TRBV18
D: TRBD1
size: few
DNA: TGTGCCAGCTCACCAATGACAGGGGATCAGCCCCAGCATTTT
CDR3: CASSPMTGDQPQHF

J: TRBJ2-7
V: TRBV30
D: .
size: .
DNA: TGTGCCTGGAAAACAGGGTGGGATCGCGAGCAGTACTTC
CDR3: CAWKTGWDREQYF

J: TRBJ2-1
V: TRBV12-3/TRBV12-4
D: TRBD2
size: many
DNA: TGTGCCAGCAGTCGACTAGCGGGGACATACAATGAGCAGTTCTTC
CDR3: CASSRLAGTYNEQFF

J: TRBJ2-2
V: TRBV4-1
D: TRBD1
size: .
DNA: TGCGCCACCAGCCACACAGGGGAGAACACCGGGGAGCTGTTTTTT
CDR3: CATSHTGENTGELFF

J: TRBJ2-7
V: TRBV20-1
D: TRBD2
size: few
DNA: TGCAGTGCTAGAGATCTGAGACTAGCGGGAGGGCCGAAGGAGCAGTACTTC
CDR3: CSARDLRLAGGPKEQYF

J: TRBJ2-3
V: TRBV29-1
D: .
size: .
DNA: TGCAGCGTTGAAGGAAGGTTAGCGCCAGATTCGCAGTATTTT
CDR3: CSVEGRLAPDSQYF

J: TRBJ1-4
V: TRBV12-3/TRBV12-4
D: .
size: .
DNA: TGTGCCAGCAGTTTAGCGCGGGGGAGTGAAAAACTGTTTTTT
CDR3: CASSLARGSEKLFF

J: TRBJ2-1
V: TRBV7-6
D: .
size: .
DNA: TGTGCCAGCAGCTTAGACGGACGACTCCTTAATGAGCAGTTCTTC
CDR3: CASSLDGRLLNEQFF

J: TRBJ2-1
V: TRBV5-1
D: TRBD1
size: few
DNA: TGCGCCAGCAGCCCGCAGGGGGCGCAATACAATGAGCAGTTCTTC
CDR3: CASSPQGAQYNEQFF

J: TRBJ2-7
V: TRBV27
D: TRBD2
size: few
DNA: TGTGCCAGCTCCCCATTGGGAGGGAACGAGCAGTACTTC
CDR3: CASSPLGGNEQYF

J: TRBJ2-3
V: TRBV12-3/TRBV12-4
D: .
size: many
DNA: TGTGCCAGCAGTTACAGGTCGGATACGCAGTATTTT
CDR3: CASSYRSDTQYF

J: TRBJ2-7
V: TRBV20-1
D: .
size: .
DNA: TGCAGTGCAACGGACTTCCGACTGGGCAACTACGAGCAGTACTTC
CDR3: CSATDFRLGNYEQYF

J: TRBJ1-5
V: TRBV27
D: .
size: .
DNA: TGTGCCAGCGGGGGGGGAGGTCAGCCCCAGCATTTT
CDR3: CASGGGGQPQHF

J: TRBJ2-1
V: TRBV12-5
D: TRBD1
size: .
DNA: TGTGCTAGTGGCCCTCCGGGACAGGGTGGGGATGAGCAGTTCTTC
CDR3: CASGPPGQGGDEQFF

J: TRBJ2-5
V: TRBV20-1
D: TRBD1
size: few
DNA: TGCAGTGCTAGAGATTCCGGGACAGCGTACCAAGAGACCCAGTACTTC
CDR3: CSARDSGTAYQETQYF

J: TRBJ2-5
V: TRBV12-3/TRBV12-4
D: TRBD2
size: .
DNA: TGTGCCAGCAGTTTGCAGGGACTAGGAGAGGGGACCCAGTACTTC
CDR3: CASSLQGLGEGTQYF

J: TRBJ2-1
V: TRBV10-3
D: .
size: few
DNA: TGTGCCATACTCGACACGCAGGGCCACAATGAGCAGTTCTTC
CDR3: CAILDTQGHNEQFF

J: TRBJ1-2
V: TRBV5-1
D: .
size: .
DNA: TGCGCCAGCAAAACGGGGGGTGGAAACTATGGCTACACCTTC
CDR3: CASKTGGGNYGYTF

J: TRBJ2-1
V: TRBV11-2
D: TRBD2
size: .
DNA: TGTGCCAGCAGCGGGCAGGGGGCTGGGACTAGCGGTATCTCCTACAATGAGCAGTTCTTC
CDR3: CASSGQGAGTSGISYNEQFF

J: TRBJ2-2
V: TRBV20-1
D: TRBD1
size: .
DNA: TGCAGTGCTCTCTGGACAGGGCCTACCTCCGGGGAGCTGTTTTTT
CDR3: CSALWTGPTSGELFF

J: TRBJ1-4
V: TRBV7-2
D: .
size: few
DNA: TGTGCCAGCAGCTTAGATGCTGAAAAACTGTTTTTT
CDR3: CASSLDAEKLFF

J: TRBJ2-3
V: TRBV7-3
D: .
size: .
DNA: TGTGCCAGCAGCTTCACAGGGAGTACGCAGTATTTT
CDR3: CASSFTGSTQYF

J: TRBJ1-2
V: TRBV7-2
D: .
size: .
DNA: TGTGCCAGCAGCTTAGGATACGGGCCTAACTATGGCTACACCTTC
CDR3: CASSLGYGPNYGYTF

J: TRBJ2-3
V: TRBV7-2
D: .
size: .
DNA: TGTGCCAGCAGCTTGCAGTCCGATACGCAGTATTTT
CDR3: CASSLQSDTQYF

J: TRBJ1-1
V: TRBV12-3/TRBV12-4
D: .
size: .
DNA: TGTGCCAGCAGTTTAATGTCGGAGGAAGCTTTCTTT
CDR3: CASSLMSEEAFF

J: TRBJ1-1
V: TRBV5-1
D: .
size: .
DNA: TGCGCCAGCAGGGGGTCTGTCACTGAAGCTTTCTTT
CDR3: CASRGSVTEAFF

J: TRBJ2-7
V: TRBV20-1
D: .
size: few
DNA: TGCAGTGCTGCCCCGTTCGGGAGCCGAGGGGAGCAGTACTTC
CDR3: CSAAPFGSRGEQYF

J: TRBJ2-1
V: TRBV20-1
D: TRBD2
size: .
DNA: TGCAGTGCTAGAGACCCACCGGGACTAGCTTTTGAGCAGTTCTTC
CDR3: CSARDPPGLAFEQFF

J: TRBJ1-4
V: TRBV5-5
D: .
size: many
DNA: TGTGCCAGCACCACAGAGGTTGGCCCCGAAAAACTGTTTTTT
CDR3: CASTTEVGPEKLFF

J: TRBJ1-4
V: TRBV5-1
D: TRBD1
size: few
DNA: TGCGCCAGCAGCCTGGGACAGGGGCCAACTAATGAAAAACTGTTTTTT
CDR3: CASSLGQGPTNEKLFF

J: TRBJ1-1
V: TRBV3-1
D: .
size: .
DNA: TGTGCCAGCAGCCAAGAGTCCCAGGGAGTGGGCACTGAAGCTTTCTTT
CDR3: CASSQESQGVGTEAFF

J: TRBJ1-2
V: TRBV7-9
D: TRBD1
size: few
DNA: TGTGCCAGCAGCGACGGACAGGGTTCAACCTATGGCTACACCTTC
CDR3: CASSDGQGSTYGYTF

J: TRBJ2-1
V: TRBV20-1
D: TRBD2
size: .
DNA: TGCAGTGCTAGAGATGGAGCGGGGATGGGCCCGGGTTCCTACAATGAGCAGTTCTTC
CDR3: CSARDGAGMGPGSYNEQFF

J: TRBJ1-2
V: TRBV20-1
D: .
size: .
DNA: TGCAGTGCTAGAGAGGCGGGGGCCGGTTATGGCTACACCTTC
CDR3: CSAREAGAGYGYTF

J: TRBJ2-3
V: TRBV7-3
D: .
size: .
DNA: TGTGCCAGCAGTTTTAAGGGGACATGGGAAGATACGCAGTATTTT
CDR3: CASSFKGTWEDTQYF

J: TRBJ2-1
V: TRBV12-3/TRBV12-4
D: TRBD2
size: many
DNA: TGTGCCAGCAGTTTAGGGACTAGCGGGAATGAGCAGTTCTTC
CDR3: CASSLGTSGNEQFF

J: TRBJ2-1
V: TRBV6-1
D: TRBD2
size: .
DNA: TGTGCCAGCGGATGGAGCGGGAGCCCCGCGTACAATGAGCAGTTCTTC
CDR3: CASGWSGSPAYNEQFF